Sequencing of this T cell receptor beta chain was carried out in a study of tumor-infiltrating lymphocytes in oesophageal squamous cell carcinoma. TCRdb reprocessed the PCR reads via MiXCR and lists one record per CDR3 protein. The sample shows some 20,000 distinct CDR3 sequences, 45% to 50% of them seen only once. The specimen was esophageal tumor tissue. This receptor was obtained from a male donor with esophageal squamous cell carcinoma.

DNA of the CDR3: TGTGCCAGCAGCTTACAAGCGGGTGCCCGCCACGAGCAGTACTTC. Its translation: CASSLQAGARHEQYF. The chain has TRBV11-2 and TRBJ2-5; D is possibly TRBD2 (6 bases). The J call is doubtful: the DNA matches TRBJ2-7 better. This CDR3 contains 15 residues. Germline V gene lookup returns CDR1 SGHAT and CDR2 FQNNGV.